The following is a T cell receptor (beta chain) sequence with its context. As yet, its antigen is unknown. This specimen belongs to a study of T cells in Graves' hyperthyroidism and ophthalmopathy. TCR beta CDR3 region amplification was performed from RNA transcripts. The HTBI primer set was used in a first-round RT-PCR of the TCR CDR3. TCRdb itself ran the multiplex PCR reads through MiXCR, one entry per CDR3 protein. The sample holds around 690,000 distinct CDR3 sequences, around 21% seen once. Study-wide points: The model anticipated ophthalmopathy a median around six months pre-onset.

Reasons for excluding patients were uncontrolled infection, other autoimmune disease, pregnancy or lactation. The sequenced sample was blood. This receptor was identified in a man aged 25 to 40 with Graves' ophthalmopathy.

Here the CDR3 DNA reads TGCAGTGCTAGGGACCAATCCAACTACGAGCAGTACTTC. It encodes CSARDQSNYEQYF. This chain connects TRBV20-1 to TRBJ2-7; D gene ambiguous. The germline V gene has CDR1 DFQATT and CDR2 SNEGSKA (reference sequence). Trimming took off 3 bases at V and 3 bases at J, with 12 bases between the two ends. This CDR3 is built from 13 residues.